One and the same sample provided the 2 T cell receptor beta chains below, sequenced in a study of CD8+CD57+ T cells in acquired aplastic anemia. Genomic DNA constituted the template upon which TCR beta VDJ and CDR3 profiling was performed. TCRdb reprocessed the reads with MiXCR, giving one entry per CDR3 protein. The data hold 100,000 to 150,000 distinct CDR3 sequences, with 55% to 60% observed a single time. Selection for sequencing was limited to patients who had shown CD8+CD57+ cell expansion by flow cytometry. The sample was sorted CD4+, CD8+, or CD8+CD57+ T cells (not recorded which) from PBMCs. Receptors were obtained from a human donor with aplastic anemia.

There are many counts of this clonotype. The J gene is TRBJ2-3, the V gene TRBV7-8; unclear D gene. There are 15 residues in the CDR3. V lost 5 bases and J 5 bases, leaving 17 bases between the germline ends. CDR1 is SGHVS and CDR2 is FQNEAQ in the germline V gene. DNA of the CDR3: TGTGCCAGCAGCCCACTTCGTTTAGGTGGAGATACGCAGTATTTT. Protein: CASSPLRLGGDTQYF.

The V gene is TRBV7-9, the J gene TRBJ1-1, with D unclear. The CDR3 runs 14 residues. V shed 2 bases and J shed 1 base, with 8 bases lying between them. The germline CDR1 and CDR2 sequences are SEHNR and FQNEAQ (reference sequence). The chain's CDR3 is CASSLRAANTEAFF. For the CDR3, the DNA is TGTGCCAGCAGCTTAAGAGCAGCGAACACTGAAGCTTTCTTT. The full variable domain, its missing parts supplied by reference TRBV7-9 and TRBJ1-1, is DTGVSQNPRHKITKRGQNVTFRCDPISEHNRLYWYRQTLGQGPEFLTYFQNEAQLEKSRLLSDRFSAERPKGSFSTLEIQRTEQGDSAMYLCASSLRAANTEAFFGQGTRLTVV.